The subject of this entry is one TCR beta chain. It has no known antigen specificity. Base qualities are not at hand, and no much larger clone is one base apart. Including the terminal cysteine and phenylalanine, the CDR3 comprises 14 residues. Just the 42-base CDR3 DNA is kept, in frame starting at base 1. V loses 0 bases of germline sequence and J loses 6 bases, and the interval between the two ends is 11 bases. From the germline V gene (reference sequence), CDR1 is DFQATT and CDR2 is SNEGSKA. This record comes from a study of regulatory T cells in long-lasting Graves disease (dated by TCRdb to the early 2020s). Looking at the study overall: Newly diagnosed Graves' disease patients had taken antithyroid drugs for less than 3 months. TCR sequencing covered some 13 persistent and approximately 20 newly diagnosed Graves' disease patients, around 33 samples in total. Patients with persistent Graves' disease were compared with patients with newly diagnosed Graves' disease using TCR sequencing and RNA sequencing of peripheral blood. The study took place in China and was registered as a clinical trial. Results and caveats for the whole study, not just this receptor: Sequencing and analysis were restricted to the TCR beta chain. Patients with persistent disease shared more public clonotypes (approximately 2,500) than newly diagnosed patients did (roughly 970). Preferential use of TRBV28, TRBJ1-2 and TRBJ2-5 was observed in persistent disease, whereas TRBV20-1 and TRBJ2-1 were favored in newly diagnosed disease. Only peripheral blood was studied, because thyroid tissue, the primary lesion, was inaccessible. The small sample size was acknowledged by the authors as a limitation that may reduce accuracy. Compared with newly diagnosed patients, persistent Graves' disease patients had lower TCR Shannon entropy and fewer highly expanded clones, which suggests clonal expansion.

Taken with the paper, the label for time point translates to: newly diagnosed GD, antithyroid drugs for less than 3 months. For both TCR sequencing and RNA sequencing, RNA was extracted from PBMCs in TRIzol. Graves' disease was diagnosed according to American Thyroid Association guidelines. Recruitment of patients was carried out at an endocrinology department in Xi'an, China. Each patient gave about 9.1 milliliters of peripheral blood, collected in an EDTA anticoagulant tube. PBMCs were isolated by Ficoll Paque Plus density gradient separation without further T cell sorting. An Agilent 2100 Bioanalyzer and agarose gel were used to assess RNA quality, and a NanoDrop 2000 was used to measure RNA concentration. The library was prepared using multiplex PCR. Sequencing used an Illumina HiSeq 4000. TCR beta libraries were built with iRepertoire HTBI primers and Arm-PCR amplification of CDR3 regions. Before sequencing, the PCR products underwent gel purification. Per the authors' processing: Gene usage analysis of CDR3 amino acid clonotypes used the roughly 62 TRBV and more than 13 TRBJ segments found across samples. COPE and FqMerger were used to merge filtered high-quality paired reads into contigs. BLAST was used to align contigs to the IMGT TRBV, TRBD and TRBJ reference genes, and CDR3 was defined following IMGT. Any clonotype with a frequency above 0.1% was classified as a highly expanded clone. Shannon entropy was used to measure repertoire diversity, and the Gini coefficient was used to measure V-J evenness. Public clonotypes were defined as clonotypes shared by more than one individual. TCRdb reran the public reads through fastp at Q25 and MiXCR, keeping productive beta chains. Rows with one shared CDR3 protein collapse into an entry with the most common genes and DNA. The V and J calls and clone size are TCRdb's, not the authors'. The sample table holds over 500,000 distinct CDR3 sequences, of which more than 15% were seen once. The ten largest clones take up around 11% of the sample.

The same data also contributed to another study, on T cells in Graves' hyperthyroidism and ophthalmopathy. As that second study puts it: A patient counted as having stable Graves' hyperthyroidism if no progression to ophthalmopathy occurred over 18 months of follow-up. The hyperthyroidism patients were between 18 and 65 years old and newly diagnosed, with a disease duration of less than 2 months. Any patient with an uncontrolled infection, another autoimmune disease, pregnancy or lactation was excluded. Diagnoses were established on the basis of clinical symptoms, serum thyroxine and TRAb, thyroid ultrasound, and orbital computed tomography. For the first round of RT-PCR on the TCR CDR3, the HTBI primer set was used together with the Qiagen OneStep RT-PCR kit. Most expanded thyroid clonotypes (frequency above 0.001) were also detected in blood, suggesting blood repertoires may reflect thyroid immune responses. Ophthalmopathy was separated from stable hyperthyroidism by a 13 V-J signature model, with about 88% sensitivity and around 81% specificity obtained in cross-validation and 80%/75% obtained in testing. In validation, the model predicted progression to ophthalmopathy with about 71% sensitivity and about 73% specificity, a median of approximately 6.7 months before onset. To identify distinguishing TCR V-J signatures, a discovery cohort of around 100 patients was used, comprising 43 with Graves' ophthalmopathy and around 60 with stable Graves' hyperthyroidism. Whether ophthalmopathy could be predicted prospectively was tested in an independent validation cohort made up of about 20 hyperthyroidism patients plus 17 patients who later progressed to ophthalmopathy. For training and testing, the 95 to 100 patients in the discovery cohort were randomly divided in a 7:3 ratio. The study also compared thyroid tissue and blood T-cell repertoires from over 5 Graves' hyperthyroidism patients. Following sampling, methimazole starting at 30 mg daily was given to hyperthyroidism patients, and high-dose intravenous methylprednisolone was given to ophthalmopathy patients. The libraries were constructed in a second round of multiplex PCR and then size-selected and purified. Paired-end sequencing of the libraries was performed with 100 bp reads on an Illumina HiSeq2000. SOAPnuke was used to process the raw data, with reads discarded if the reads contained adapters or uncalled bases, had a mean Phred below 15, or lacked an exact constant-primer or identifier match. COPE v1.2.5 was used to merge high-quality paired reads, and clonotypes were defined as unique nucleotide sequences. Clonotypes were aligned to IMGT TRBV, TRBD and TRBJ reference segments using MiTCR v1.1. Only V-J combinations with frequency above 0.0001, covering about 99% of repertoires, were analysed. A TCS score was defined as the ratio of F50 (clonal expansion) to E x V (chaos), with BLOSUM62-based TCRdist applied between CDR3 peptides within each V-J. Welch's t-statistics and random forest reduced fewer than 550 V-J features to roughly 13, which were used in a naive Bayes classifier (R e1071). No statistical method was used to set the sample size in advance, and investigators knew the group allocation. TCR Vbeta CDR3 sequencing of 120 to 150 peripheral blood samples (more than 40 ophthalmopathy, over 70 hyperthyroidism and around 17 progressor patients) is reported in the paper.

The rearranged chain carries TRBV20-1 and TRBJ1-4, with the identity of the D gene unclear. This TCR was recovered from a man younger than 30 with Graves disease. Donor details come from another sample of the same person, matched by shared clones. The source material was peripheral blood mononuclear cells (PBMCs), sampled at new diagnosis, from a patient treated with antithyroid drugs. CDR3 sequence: CSARDLSSDEKLFF. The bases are TGCAGTGCTAGAGATCTATCCTCAGATGAAAAACTGTTTTTT.